Listed below are T cell receptor beta chains from one sample, sequenced in a study of graft-versus-host responses after intestinal transplantation. Using immunoSEQ multiplex PCR, the repertoire was profiled, and TCRdb retains in-frame clones only, with some absent. The sample has approximately 54,000 clones; 84% are singletons. Their target antigens are unknown. The sample was unstimulated CD4+ T cells sorted from spleen or lymph node cells, taken before transplant. The receptor source for this set is a human donor who was the organ donor for an intestinal transplant. CDR3s include the opening cysteine and the closing phenylalanine or tryptophan. The D gene is left open where the match is weak. A row's size may be missing; if present it is once, few, many or a size class.

NA	NA	TRBV6-6	TRBJ2-3	TGTGCCAGCAGCCCGGGGAGCAGGACGCAGTATTTT	CASSPGSRTQYF
NA	NA	TRBV7-8	TRBJ1-3	TGTGCCAGCAGCTTAGCCCAGCAGGAGAAGAGTGGAAACACCATATATTTT	CASSLAQQEKSGNTIYF
NA	TRBD1	TRBV7-2	TRBJ2-1	TGTGCCAGCAGCTTAGGGACAGGGCAGTTCTTC	CASSLGTGQFF
few	NA	TRBV19	TRBJ1-1	TGTGCCAGTGGTCGGGAATGGGACACTGAAGCTTTCTTT	CASGREWDTEAFF
NA	TRBD1	TRBV18	TRBJ1-3	TGTGCCAGCTCAACGGACAGGTTTTCTGGAGACACCATATATTTT	CASSTDRFSGDTIYF
NA	NA	TRBV5-1	TRBJ1-1	TGCGCCAGCAGCTTGATATCGGGGAGCGCTGAAGCTTTCTTT	CASSLISGSAEAFF
NA	NA	TRBV27	TRBJ2-2	TGTGCCACCAGACTCCGGAGGGCAGACTCCACCGGGGAGCTGTTTTTT	CATRLRRADSTGELFF
NA	NA	TRBV30	TRBJ1-3	TGTGCCTGGAGTAGCAAAGGGGGTGTCTCTGGAAACACCATATATTTT	CAWSSKGGVSGNTIYF
once	TRBD2	TRBV10-3	TRBJ2-2	TGTGCCATCAGCACGGGACTAGCGGGGAACACCGGGGAGCTGTTTTTT	CAISTGLAGNTGELFF
NA	TRBD1	TRBV7-9	TRBJ1-2	TGTGCCAGCAGCCGTATTGGGGGACAGGGGGATGGCTACACCTTC	CASSRIGGQGDGYTF
NA	TRBD2	TRBV5-1	TRBJ2-3	TGCGCCAGCAGCTGGGGACTAGCTAGTCCAGATACGCAGTATTTT	CASSWGLASPDTQYF
NA	NA	TRBV4-3	TRBJ1-3	TGCGCCAGCAGCCAAGATTTCGGTTCTGGAAACACCATATATTTT	CASSQDFGSGNTIYF
NA	TRBD1	TRBV5-1	TRBJ2-2	TGCGCCAGCAGCTTGACCCTCCGGGACAGGGACACCGGGGAGCTGTTTTTT	CASSLTLRDRDTGELFF
NA	TRBD2	TRBV11-3	TRBJ2-1	TGTGCCAGCAGCCGGACTAGCGGTTACAATGAGCAGTTCTTC	CASSRTSGYNEQFF
NA	NA	TRBV15	TRBJ1-2	TGTGCCACCAGCAGAGGTGGGTCTAACTATGGCTACACCTTC	CATSRGGSNYGYTF
NA	NA	TRBV10-2	TRBJ1-1	TGCGCCAGCACTTCCGGGACAACCAACACTGAAGCTTTCTTT	CASTSGTTNTEAFF
NA	TRBD1	TRBV23-1	TRBJ2-7	TGCGCCAGCAGTCACGCGACAGGGGATTCCTACGAGCAGTACTTC	CASSHATGDSYEQYF
NA	NA	TRBV19	TRBJ1-1	TGTGCCAGTACGAACAGGGAGCTGCGATGGGGCACTGAAGCTTTCTTT	CASTNRELRWGTEAFF
NA	NA	TRBV9	TRBJ2-7	TGTGCCAGCAGCGTAGGAGGCGGTGCCTACGAGCAGTACTTC	CASSVGGGAYEQYF
NA	TRBD1	TRBV5-1	TRBJ1-2	TGCGCCAGCAGCTTGCGGGACAGCTTCTATGGCTACACCTTC	CASSLRDSFYGYTF
once	TRBD2	TRBV5-1	TRBJ2-1	TGCGCCAGCAGCGCACGACTAGCGGGTGCTCGTAACAATGAGCAGTTCTTC	CASSARLAGARNNEQFF
once	NA	TRBV7-9	TRBJ1-4	TGTGCCAGCAGCCCTGAGACAGCCTTATATGAAAAACTGTTTTTT	CASSPETALYEKLFF